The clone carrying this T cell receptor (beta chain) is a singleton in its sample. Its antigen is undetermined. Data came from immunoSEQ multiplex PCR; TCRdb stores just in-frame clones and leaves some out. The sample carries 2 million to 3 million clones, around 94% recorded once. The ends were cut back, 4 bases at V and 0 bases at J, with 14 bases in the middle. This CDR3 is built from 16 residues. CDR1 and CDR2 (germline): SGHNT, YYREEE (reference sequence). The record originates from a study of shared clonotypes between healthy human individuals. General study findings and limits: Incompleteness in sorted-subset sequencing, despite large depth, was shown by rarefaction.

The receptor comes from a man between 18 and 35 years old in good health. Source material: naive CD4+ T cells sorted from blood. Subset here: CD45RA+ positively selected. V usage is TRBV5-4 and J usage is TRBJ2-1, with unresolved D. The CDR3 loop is CASSGTVLHSYNEQFF. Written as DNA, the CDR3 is TGTGCCAGCAGCGGAACAGTTCTCCACTCCTACAATGAGCAGTTCTTC.